The rows below give T cell receptor beta chains drawn from one sample of a study of T cells in narcolepsy. The data were produced by immunoSEQ multiplex PCR, yet TCRdb's version contains in-frame clones alone and is incomplete. This sample has roughly 30,000 clones, with 81% found just once. The sample taken for sequencing was memory (CD45RA-) CD4+ T cells from blood. The receptors shown here come from a human donor in good health. The CDR3 runs from the conserved cysteine through the conserved F or W. The D gene is left open where the match is weak.

J gene | D gene | V gene | CDR3 protein
TRBJ1-1 | . | TRBV30 | CAWIWQKAFF
TRBJ2-1 | TRBD2 | TRBV18 | CASSPTAGGLSGQFF
TRBJ2-3 | . | TRBV27 | CATARAGSLADTQYF
TRBJ2-7 | . | TRBV5-1 | CASSRTAYEQYF
TRBJ1-5 | TRBD1 | TRBV19 | CASSSAGTGKSGNQPQHF
TRBJ1-1 | . | TRBV6-1 | CASSLAEYTEAFF
TRBJ2-1 | . | TRBV11-3 | CASSSGRPNEQFF
TRBJ1-4 | . | TRBV19 | CASSIVLAEKLFF
TRBJ1-5 | . | TRBV9 | CASSADQGSQPQHF
TRBJ1-1 | . | TRBV29-1 | CSVRAVNTEAFF
TRBJ2-1 | TRBD2 | TRBV30 | CAWSRGLATNEQFF
TRBJ2-7 | . | TRBV6-5 | CASSEADWGKQYF
TRBJ1-1 | . | TRBV6-1 | CASSELRTNTEAFF
TRBJ2-3 | . | TRBV7-3 | CASSLTVPDTQYF
TRBJ1-4 | . | TRBV6-1 | CASSVGSATNEKLFF
TRBJ2-1 | TRBD1 | TRBV5-4 | CASSRPGTGRHEQFF
TRBJ1-1 | TRBD1 | TRBV10-3 | CAISGTGYSEAFF
TRBJ1-5 | . | TRBV19 | CASSIRRASRSQPQHF
TRBJ2-7 | TRBD1 | TRBV5-4 | CASSTRQGRYEQYF
TRBJ1-6 | . | TRBV6-1 | CASSGLVGSAYNSPLHF
TRBJ2-1 | TRBD2 | TRBV10-2 | CASRGGRGNEQFF
TRBJ2-3 | . | TRBV11-3 | CASSSGGAGAPDTQYF
TRBJ2-1 | TRBD2 | TRBV2 | CASTRTSGSYNEQFF
TRBJ1-4 | TRBD1 | TRBV6-5 | CASSYGRGNEKLFF
TRBJ2-5 | TRBD2 | TRBV5-1 | CASIRTSGPQETQYF
TRBJ2-7 | TRBD1 | TRBV6-5 | CASSYNPGQGSYEQYF
TRBJ1-5 | . | TRBV6-6 | CASSWSGEGQPQHF